The 12 T cell receptor beta chains below all came from one sample that was sequenced in a study of beta chain features in type 1 diabetes. The sequenced template was cDNA made from the entire isolated RNA. Clones were sequenced by immunoSEQ multiplex PCR, and TCRdb holds only the in-frame ones, with some missing. The table includes under 900,000 clones, 17% detected once. Material for sequencing was naive CD4+ T cells from blood. The receptor source for this set is a young woman in good health.

The rearrangement links TRBV19 to TRBJ1-5; D is unresolved. With 4 bases removed from V and 0 bases from J, the gap between germline ends came to 7 bases. In germline, CDR1 is LNHDA, CDR2 SQIVND (reference sequence). There are 14 residues in the CDR3. This CDR3 is CASSSFNSNQPQHF. Here the CDR3 DNA reads TGTGCCAGTAGTAGCTTCAATAGCAATCAGCCCCAGCATTTT.

This clone was observed a handful of times. The rearrangement uses TRBV29-1 and TRBJ1-1, with a weak D call TRBD1 (5 bases). The V end lost 4 bases, the J end lost 6 bases, and 18 bases lay between the germline ends. This CDR3 contains 14 residues. The germline CDR1 and CDR2 sequences are SQVTM and ANQGSEA. The CDR3 DNA reads TGCAGCGTTGTACCCCAGGGTAGTGTGGCTGAAGCTTTCTTT. This codes for CSVVPQGSVAEAFF.

This clone showed up just a few times. V usage is TRBV6-1 and J usage is TRBJ1-2; TRBD1 matches 7 bases. Trimming at V came to 4 bases and at J to 4 bases, leaving 12 bases not matched to a gene. CDR1 and CDR2 from the germline V gene are MNHNS and SASEGT. The CDR3 sequence is 16 residues long. This CDR3 is CASSASGQEPLYGYTF. CDR3 in DNA: TGTGCCAGCAGTGCATCAGGACAGGAACCACTCTATGGCTACACCTTC.

The rearrangement links TRBV15 to TRBJ1-2; 9 bases agree with TRBD1. V lost 5 bases to trimming and J lost 4 bases; unmatched junction nucleotides: 2. CDR1 and CDR2 (germline): LNHNV, YYDKDF (reference sequence). CDR3 length: 13 amino acids. The CDR3 DNA reads as TGTGCCACCAGCGAGGGACAGGGCTATGGCTACACCTTC. This gives the protein CATSEGQGYGYTF. Using reference TRBV15 and TRBJ1-2 for the parts outside the CDR3, the full variable domain is DAMVIQNPRYQVTQFGKPVTLSCSQTLNHNVMYWYQQKSSQAPKLLFHYYDKDFNNEADTPDNFQSRRPNTSFCFLDIRSPGLGDTAMYLCATSEGQGYGYTFGSGTRLTVV.

This clone appeared a few times. The chain joins TRBV5-4 to TRBJ2-3, with a possible D match to TRBD2 (6 bases). The V gene's germline CDR1 is SGHNT and CDR2 YYREEE (reference sequence). The CDR3 runs to 15 residues. V lost 4 bases and J 1 base, leaving 13 bases between the germline ends. The CDR3 bases are TGTGCCAGCAGCCCGAGGGGAGGACGCACAGATACGCAGTATTTT. This translates into CASSPRGGRTDTQYF.

This clone was counted between two and nine times. V is TRBV6-5 and J is TRBJ2-7; 7 bases fit TRBD2. The J segment lost 6 bases and the V segment lost 10 bases, leaving 15 bases of the junction unmatched. From germline, CDR1 is MNHEY and CDR2 SVGAGI. The CDR3 consists of 14 residues. The CDR3 sequence: CATGTPGLTVEQYF. In nucleotides, the CDR3 is TGTGCCACGGGCACACCGGGACTAACTGTCGAGCAGTACTTC.

This clone has just a few counts. The chain recombines TRBV5-6 with TRBJ1-2, with D perhaps matching TRBD1 (5 bases). The CDR3 loop spans 14 amino acids. Germline CDR1 SGHDT, CDR2 YYEEEE. The V gene lost 2 bases and the J gene lost 3 bases, with 11 bases spanning the gap. CDR3 residues: CASSLLDRDYGYTF. As DNA, the CDR3 is TGTGCCAGCAGCTTACTTGACAGAGACTATGGCTACACCTTC. The full variable domain, its missing parts supplied by reference TRBV5-6 and TRBJ1-2, is DAGVTQSPTHLIKTRGQQVTLRCSPKSGHDTVSWYQQALGQGPQFIFQYYEEEERQRGNFPDRFSGHQFPNYSSELNVNALLLGDSALYLCASSLLDRDYGYTFGSGTRLTVV.

In this sample, this clone turned up a few times. The V and J genes are TRBV4-1 and TRBJ2-2, with a weak D call TRBD2 (5 bases). CDR1 MGHRA and CDR2 YSYEKL come from the germline V gene. The CDR3 sequence is 17 residues long. Trimming stripped 0 bases from V and 4 bases from J, with 15 bases between. DNA of the CDR3: TGCGCCAGCAGCCAAGATCAAGGGCTAGCTGGCACCGGGGAGCTGTTTTTT. It encodes CASSQDQGLAGTGELFF.

The V and J genes are TRBV5-1 and TRBJ2-3; 13 nucleotides line up with TRBD2. CDR1 and CDR2 (germline): SGHRS, YFSETQ. Germline trimming cut 4 bases from V and 6 bases from J; bases unmatched to any gene: 11. This CDR3 is built from 17 residues. CDR3 protein: CASSPAGLAGIRDTQYF. Written as DNA, the CDR3 is TGCGCCAGCAGCCCCGCGGGACTAGCGGGAATTAGGGATACGCAGTATTTT.

This clone has just a few counts. The V call is TRBV29-1, the J call TRBJ2-3; no definite D call. The ends were cut back, 1 base at V and 4 bases at J, with 6 bases in the middle. This CDR3 is 12 amino acids long. Germline CDR1 and CDR2: SQVTM and ANQGSEA. CDR3 coding DNA: TGCAGCGTTGAAGCCGTTTCAGATACGCAGTATTTT. Amino acid sequence: CSVEAVSDTQYF.

This chain uses TRBV7-2 with TRBJ2-1, with 7 bases lining up with TRBD2. This CDR3 comprises 15 residues. J lost 4 bases, V lost 2 bases, and 5 bases had no gene match. Per germline, CDR1 SGHTA and CDR2 FQGNSA. The chain's CDR3 is CASSLMASGYNEQFF. The CDR3 DNA is TGTGCCAGCAGCTTAATGGCTAGCGGATACAATGAGCAGTTCTTC.

Only a few counts were recorded for this clone. The sample contains more than one DNA sequence encoding this CDR3. The rearrangement links TRBV18 to TRBJ2-3, with D unclear. This CDR3 has 13 residues. Trimming removed 3 bases at V and 1 base at J, with 5 bases between. Germline lookup yields CDR1 KGHSH and CDR2 LQKENI. CDR3 residues: CASSPWGTDTQYF. Here the CDR3 DNA reads TGTGCCAGCTCACCCTGGGGCACAGATACGCAGTATTTT.